This is a list of T cell receptor beta chains from one sample in a study of T cell responses to AZD1222 COVID-19 vaccine. Clones were read by immunoSEQ multiplex PCR, and TCRdb kept only the in-frame ones, dropping some. The data show approximately 130,000 clones, approximately 90% seen once. The sample in question was peripheral blood, obtained 28 days after the second AZD1222 dose. The receptors come from an adult who received the AZD1222 COVID-19 vaccine. Each CDR3 is given with its conserved first and last residue. Fields, in order: V gene, D gene, clone size, J gene, CDR3 length, CDR3 protein, CDR3 DNA. A D gene is named only where the DNA matches it firmly. The size field is filled for only some rows; it gives once, few, many or a size class.

v_call: TRBV6-5; d_call: -; clone_size: -; j_call: TRBJ2-7; cdr3_length: 14; cdr3_aa: CASSHPRGGNEQYF; cdr3_nt: TGTGCCAGCAGTCACCCCAGGGGGGGGAACGAGCAGTACTTC
v_call: TRBV12-3/TRBV12-4; d_call: -; clone_size: -; j_call: TRBJ2-7; cdr3_length: 11; cdr3_aa: CASSLGQGRYF; cdr3_nt: TGTGCCAGCAGTTTAGGTCAGGGCCGGTACTTC
v_call: TRBV7-2; d_call: TRBD1; clone_size: -; j_call: TRBJ2-5; cdr3_length: 16; cdr3_aa: CASSSRTGERSETQYF; cdr3_nt: TGTGCCAGCAGCTCCCGCACAGGGGAGAGGTCGGAGACCCAGTACTTC
v_call: TRBV10-3; d_call: -; clone_size: -; j_call: TRBJ2-3; cdr3_length: 14; cdr3_aa: CASRRGDGTDTQYF; cdr3_nt: TGTGCCTCTAGAAGAGGGGACGGCACAGATACGCAGTATTTT
v_call: TRBV4-1; d_call: -; clone_size: -; j_call: TRBJ1-2; cdr3_length: 14; cdr3_aa: CASSQDPGDYGYTF; cdr3_nt: TGCGCCAGCAGCCAAGATCCAGGTGACTATGGCTACACCTTC
v_call: TRBV3-1/TRBV3-2; d_call: TRBD2; clone_size: few; j_call: TRBJ2-5; cdr3_length: 14; cdr3_aa: CASSQTGGGETQYF; cdr3_nt: TGTGCCAGCAGCCAGACGGGAGGAGGGGAGACCCAGTACTTC
v_call: TRBV19; d_call: -; clone_size: -; j_call: TRBJ2-3; cdr3_length: 15; cdr3_aa: CASSIDLRALDTQYF; cdr3_nt: TGTGCCAGTAGTATAGATCTCAGGGCCTTAGATACGCAGTATTTT
v_call: TRBV6-5; d_call: -; clone_size: medium-sized; j_call: TRBJ2-5; cdr3_length: 14; cdr3_aa: CASSSGLLQETQYF; cdr3_nt: TGTGCCAGCAGTTCGGGACTTCTCCAAGAGACCCAGTACTTC
v_call: TRBV6-5; d_call: -; clone_size: -; j_call: TRBJ2-5; cdr3_length: 13; cdr3_aa: CASTARGQETQYF; cdr3_nt: TGTGCCAGCACAGCCAGGGGCCAAGAGACCCAGTACTTC
v_call: TRBV18; d_call: -; clone_size: -; j_call: TRBJ1-2; cdr3_length: 15; cdr3_aa: CASSPPGPANYGYTF; cdr3_nt: TGTGCCAGCTCACCACCGGGACCAGCTAACTATGGCTACACCTTC
v_call: TRBV19; d_call: -; clone_size: -; j_call: TRBJ2-2; cdr3_length: 17; cdr3_aa: CASSAGERYTGTGELFF; cdr3_nt: TGTGCCAGTAGCGCCGGGGAGAGGTACACCGGCACCGGGGAGCTGTTTTTT
v_call: TRBV2; d_call: -; clone_size: -; j_call: TRBJ2-7; cdr3_length: 14; cdr3_aa: CASTMRGFSYEQYF; cdr3_nt: TGTGCCAGCACCATGAGGGGTTTTTCCTACGAGCAGTACTTC
v_call: TRBV7-3; d_call: -; clone_size: -; j_call: TRBJ1-1; cdr3_length: 14; cdr3_aa: CASSPDQGSTEAFF; cdr3_nt: TGTGCCAGCAGCCCAGACCAGGGGAGCACTGAAGCTTTCTTT
v_call: TRBV5-1; d_call: -; clone_size: -; j_call: TRBJ2-3; cdr3_length: 13; cdr3_aa: CASSAWTADTQYF; cdr3_nt: TGCGCCAGCAGCGCCTGGACAGCAGATACGCAGTATTTT